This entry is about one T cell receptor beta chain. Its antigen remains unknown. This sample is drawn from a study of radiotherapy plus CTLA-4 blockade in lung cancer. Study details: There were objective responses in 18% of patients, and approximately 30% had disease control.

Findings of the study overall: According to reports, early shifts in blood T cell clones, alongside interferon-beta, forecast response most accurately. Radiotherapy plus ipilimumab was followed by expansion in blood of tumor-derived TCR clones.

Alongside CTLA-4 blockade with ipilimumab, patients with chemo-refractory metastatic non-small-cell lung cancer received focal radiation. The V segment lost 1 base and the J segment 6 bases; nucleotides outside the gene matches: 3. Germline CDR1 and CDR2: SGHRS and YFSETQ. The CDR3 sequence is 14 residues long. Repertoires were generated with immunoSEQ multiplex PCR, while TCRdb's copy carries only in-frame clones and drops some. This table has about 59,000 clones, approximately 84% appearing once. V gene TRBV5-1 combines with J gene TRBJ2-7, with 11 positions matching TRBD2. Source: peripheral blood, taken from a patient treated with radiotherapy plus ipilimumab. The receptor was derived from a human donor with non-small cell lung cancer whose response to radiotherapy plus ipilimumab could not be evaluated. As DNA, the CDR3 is TGCGCCAGCAGCTTGAGCCTAGCGGGAGGCGAGCAGTACTTC. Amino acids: CASSLSLAGGEQYF.